These 22 T cell receptor beta chains were all obtained from the same sample, sequenced in a study of cytomegalovirus exposure and HLA in healthy donors. Researchers ran the PCR with 60 Vbeta and 13 Jbeta primers. Some clones are missing from TCRdb's copy, which holds only in-frame ones; the method was immunoSEQ multiplex PCR. The top ten hold under 2.5% of the sample, which has some 170,000 clones, 79% seen once. Sequencing was performed on PBMCs. These receptors originate from a man in his forties in good health and CMV-seronegative.

CDR3 bases: TGTGCCAGCAGCGGGCGGGGAGGTACCTACGAGCAGTACTTC. It translates to CASSGRGGTYEQYF. V gene TRBV5-4 combines with J gene TRBJ2-7; D possibly corresponds to TRBD2 (6 bases). The CDR3 has 14 amino acids. CDR1 is SGHNT, CDR2 YYREEE, per germline (reference sequence). V was clipped by 4 bases and J by 2 bases, with 13 bases between them.

The chain has TRBV28 and TRBJ2-7; 8 bases align to TRBD2. CDR3 length equals 14 residues. The germline CDR1 and CDR2 sequences are MDHEN and SYDVKM. Trimming removed 7 bases from V and 1 base from J; junction bases left unmatched: 6. CDR3 protein: CASTDSGNSYEQYF. The CDR3 DNA reads TGTGCCAGCACCGATAGCGGGAATTCCTACGAGCAGTACTTC.

The V call is TRBV29-1, the J call TRBJ2-1; TRBD2 matches 7 bases. The germline V gene encodes CDR1 SQVTM and CDR2 ANQGSEA. The J segment lost 5 bases and the V segment lost 3 bases, leaving 7 bases of the junction unmatched. CDR3 size: 14 residues. DNA for the CDR3: TGCAGCGTTGAGGGGCCTAGCGGAGACAATGAGCAGTTCTTC. Protein sequence: CSVEGPSGDNEQFF.

V usage is TRBV15 and J usage is TRBJ2-7; TRBD2 is a possible D gene (5 bases). The ends were cut back, 0 bases at V and 7 bases at J, with 10 bases in the middle. This CDR3 contains 13 residues. Germline assignment: CDR1 LNHNV and CDR2 YYDKDF (reference sequence). Here the CDR3 DNA reads TGTGCCACCAGCAGAGACCTAGCAAGGGAGCAGTACTTC. This translates into CATSRDLAREQYF.

The V gene is TRBV6-1, the J gene TRBJ2-7; 10 positions match TRBD1. CDR1 and CDR2 (germline): MNHNS, SASEGT. Losses at the gene ends were 4 bases for V and 7 bases for J; bases not matched to a gene: 7. The CDR3 contains 14 residues. As DNA, the CDR3 is TGTGCCAGCAGTGTACGGGACAGGGGTGAGGAGCAGTACTTC. It encodes CASSVRDRGEEQYF.

This clone turned up a few times. The rearrangement links TRBV7-2 to TRBJ1-2, with D maybe TRBD1 (5 bases). The CDR3 runs 15 residues. CDR1 SGHTA and CDR2 FQGNSA come from the germline V gene. V was clipped by 4 bases and J by 1 base, with 13 bases between them. CDR3 in DNA: TGTGCCAGCAGCTCCGCGGGGGTAGTTAACTATGGCTACACCTTC. Protein product: CASSSAGVVNYGYTF.

The chain carries TRBV9 and TRBJ2-7; TRBD2 aligns across 12 bases. CDR3 length equals 15 residues. Trimming removed 0 bases from V and 4 bases from J; junction bases left unmatched: 2. Germline V CDR1 and CDR2: SGDLS, YYNGEE. CDR3 nucleotides: TGTGCCAGCAGCGTAGGGCTAGCGGGAGGGTACGAGCAGTACTTC. Its translation: CASSVGLAGGYEQYF.

The table lists this clone with a count of one. This rearrangement joins TRBV28 to TRBJ2-7, with 7 bases identical to TRBD1. This CDR3 contains 14 residues. The V gene end was trimmed by 10 bases and the J gene end by 2 bases; junction bases not matched to a gene: 11. CDR1 and CDR2 from the germline V gene are MDHEN and SYDVKM. The CDR3 sequence is CATESGQATYEQYF. CDR3 nucleotide sequence: TGTGCCACCGAAAGTGGACAGGCAACCTACGAGCAGTACTTC.

This chain uses TRBV6-5 with TRBJ1-2, with 10 bases aligning to TRBD1. Unmatched junction bases numbered 5, after V lost 5 bases and J lost 2 bases. The germline CDR1 and CDR2 sequences are MNHEY and SVGAGI. This CDR3 is built from 15 residues. In DNA form, the CDR3 reads TGTGCCAGCAGTCGAGGGACAGGGGTCAACTATGGCTACACCTTC. This codes for CASSRGTGVNYGYTF.

The chain links TRBV4-2 to TRBJ2-7; D may be TRBD2 (6 bases). Trimming pared 5 bases from V and 6 bases from J, leaving 17 bases between. This CDR3 spans 14 amino acids. The germline V gene has CDR1 LGHNA and CDR2 YNFKEQ. CDR3 region: CASSSDLAGSEQYF. Written as DNA, the CDR3 is TGTGCCAGCAGCAGTGATTTGGCGGGGAGCGAGCAGTACTTC.

V gene TRBV5-1 combines with J gene TRBJ2-3, with 8 bases aligning to TRBD2. Germline values: CDR1 SGHRS, CDR2 YFSETQ. There are 14 residues in the CDR3. Trimming cost V 4 bases and J 1 base; bases outside gene matches: 2. The CDR3 is CASSVAGRTDTQYF. The CDR3 DNA reads as TGCGCCAGCAGCGTAGCGGGGCGCACAGATACGCAGTATTTT.

This chain connects TRBV28 to TRBJ2-1; no clear D gene. Germline CDR1 is MDHEN and CDR2 is SYDVKM. This CDR3 is built from 15 residues. V lost 3 bases and J 0 bases, leaving 9 bases between the germline ends. The CDR3 nucleotides are TGTGCCAGCAGTTTCGTACAGACCTCCTACAATGAGCAGTTCTTC. Amino acids: CASSFVQTSYNEQFF.

This rearrangement joins TRBV6-1 to TRBJ2-7; the D gene is possibly TRBD1 (6 bases). V was trimmed by 4 bases and J by 2 bases, leaving 15 bases between them. This CDR3 is 15 amino acids long. CDR1 is MNHNS and CDR2 is SASEGT in the germline V gene. The CDR3 region has the DNA TGTGCCAGCAGTGTCAGGGGACACCCTCCCTACGAGCAGTACTTC. Protein: CASSVRGHPPYEQYF.

The chain has TRBV18 and TRBJ1-3, with D possibly matching TRBD1 (6 bases). V was shortened by 3 bases and J by 0 bases, with 9 bases between the two germline ends. There are 15 residues in the CDR3. Germline lookup yields CDR1 KGHSH and CDR2 LQKENI. The CDR3 reads CASSPDSSSGNTIYF. The CDR3 DNA follows: TGTGCCAGCTCACCGGACAGTTCCTCTGGAAACACCATATATTTT.

This clone came up a few times. The CDR3 nucleotides are TGCGCCAGCAGCCAAGGACCACAGGGGGTTGGTGAAAAACTGTTTTTT. Protein: CASSQGPQGVGEKLFF. This rearrangement joins TRBV4-1 to TRBJ1-4; the match to TRBD1 covers 8 bases. The CDR3 covers 16 residues. V shed 1 base, J shed 7 bases, and the junction held 8 bases outside the gene matches. Germline CDR1 is MGHRA and CDR2 is YSYEKL.

V and J are TRBV5-4 and TRBJ2-3; possible D gene TRBD2, 6 bases. V was pared by 4 bases and J by 0 bases, with 15 bases between. CDR1 is SGHNT and CDR2 is YYREEE in the germline V gene (reference sequence). The CDR3 sequence is 16 residues long. The CDR3 DNA reads as TGTGCCAGCAGCCCTTACCGGGACTCTAGCACAGATACGCAGTATTTT. Protein product: CASSPYRDSSTDTQYF.

This clone turned up a few times. The rearrangement links TRBV9 to TRBJ1-1; a possible D gene is TRBD1 (5 bases). Trimming stripped 0 bases from V and 1 base from J, with 10 bases between. This CDR3 is 15 amino acids long. The germline V gene has CDR1 SGDLS and CDR2 YYNGEE. The CDR3 sequence is CASSVDIQGNTEAFF. The CDR3 DNA reads TGTGCCAGCAGCGTAGATATCCAGGGGAACACTGAAGCTTTCTTT. The full variable domain, with the rest looked up from reference TRBV9 and TRBJ1-1, is DSGVTQTPKHLITATGQRVTLRCSPRSGDLSVYWYQQSLDQGLQFLIQYYNGEERAKGNILERFSAQQFPDLHSELNLSSLELGDSALYFCASSVDIQGNTEAFFGQGTRLTVV.

Worth noting for this clone: One end of the junction does not line up with germline, which may come from a read error. The chain links TRBV20-1 to TRBJ2-3, with 7 bases fitting TRBD2. This CDR3 comprises 10 residues. Germline CDR1 and CDR2: DFQATT and SNEGSKA (reference sequence). In DNA, the CDR3 is TGCAGTGCTGGCCGAGGGACTAACCTTTTT. Protein: CSAGRGTNLF.

The chain links TRBV29-1 to TRBJ2-3, with D tentatively TRBD2 (6 bases). Trimming took off 2 bases at V and 2 bases at J, with 11 bases between the two ends. From germline, CDR1 is SQVTM and CDR2 ANQGSEA. CDR3 size: 14 residues. The CDR3 sequence: CSVERRAFTDTQYF. The CDR3 DNA reads TGCAGCGTTGAACGGAGGGCTTTCACAGATACGCAGTATTTT.

This chain links TRBV5-1 with TRBJ2-3; D call uncertain. Germline CDR1 is SGHRS and CDR2 is YFSETQ. CDR3 length: 15 amino acids. Trimming stripped 0 bases from V and 2 bases from J, with 10 bases between. The CDR3 DNA is TGCGCCAGCAGCTTGGGAGCACTTTTCACAGATACGCAGTATTTT. It translates to CASSLGALFTDTQYF.

This chain links TRBV30 with TRBJ2-7; D gene ambiguous. Germline V lookup: CDR1 GTSNPN, CDR2 SVGIG (reference sequence). Trimming removed 6 bases at V and 0 bases at J, with 21 bases between. CDR3 size: 16 residues. CDR3 sequence reads: CACLGAHLTRSYEQYF. The CDR3 DNA reads TGTGCCTGCCTGGGCGCCCACTTGACCCGCTCCTACGAGCAGTACTTC.

As to this clone: An end of the junction differs from the germline gene, which may be a read error. The chain has TRBV29-1 and TRBJ2-6; TRBD1 matches 12 bases. This CDR3 comprises 18 residues. Germline CDR1 SQVTM, CDR2 ANQGSEA. The CDR3 DNA reads as TGCAGCGTTGGGGCCCCGGGACAGGGGGCCACTGGGGCCAACGGCCTGACTTTC. It yields the protein CSVGAPGQGATGANGLTF.